This is a list of T cell receptor beta chains from one sample in a study of shared clonotypes between healthy human individuals. This table comes from immunoSEQ multiplex PCR, and its TCRdb copy is limited to in-frame clones, with some not included. The table records fewer than 1.4 million clones, more than 75% of them present only once. Sequencing used memory CD4+ T cells from PBMCs. These receptors all come from a man between 18 and 35 years old in good health. Some clones in this sample may be carry-over from other donors' samples. Each CDR3 is given with its conserved first and last residue.

v_gene	j_gene	CDR3aa
TRBV6-5	TRBJ2-7	CASSYGQPYEQYF
TRBV10-3	TRBJ2-3	CAITQGSIPSTDTQYF
TRBV6-6	TRBJ2-6	CASRRGEMGANVLTF
TRBV28	TRBJ1-2	CASSDPVVNYGYTF
TRBV11-1	TRBJ1-1	CASSAAGTILVEAFF
TRBV18	TRBJ2-5	CASSPYTGYQETQYF
TRBV18	TRBJ1-4	CASSPRSPGLDNEKLFF
TRBV28	TRBJ2-5	CASSFVDSETQYF
TRBV2	TRBJ1-4	CASSGPGASEKLFF
TRBV6-5	TRBJ2-7	CASKSDSSYEQYF
TRBV5-1	TRBJ2-3	CASSGGTDTDTQYF
TRBV14	TRBJ1-1	CASSLRGAGGTFF
TRBV7-8	TRBJ2-7	CASARDRFDEQYF
TRBV10-3	TRBJ2-5	CAISESSGKETQYF
TRBV29-1	TRBJ1-2	CSVGPQGTYGYTF
TRBV6-6	TRBJ2-7	CAIGTNLLYEQYF
TRBV4-1	TRBJ1-5	CASSSGQGGQPQHF
TRBV29-1	TRBJ2-1	CSVPGLAGGFNEQFF
TRBV7-8	TRBJ2-5	CASSLGDPGLRMTQYF
TRBV4-1	TRBJ1-2	CASSQGTANYGYTF
TRBV5-4	TRBJ1-4	CASSPGLGPFNEKLFF
TRBV25-1	TRBJ2-2	CASSEHTSGPGTGELFF
TRBV29-1	TRBJ1-1	CSVDGAARNTEAFF
TRBV2	TRBJ1-5	CAPGGYRAGIYSNQPQHF
TRBV6-4	TRBJ2-2	CASSDWAGELFF
TRBV28	TRBJ2-7	CASSGTSTYEQYF
TRBV5-4	TRBJ2-1	CASSSRLLAGEAGEQFF
TRBV6-1	TRBJ1-1	CASSESGSTEAFF
TRBV11-2	TRBJ1-1	CASSFRQGTEAFF
TRBV5-4	TRBJ1-5	CASSPHPGDNQPQHF
TRBV7-2	TRBJ2-7	CASSLGPGGYEQYF
TRBV28	TRBJ2-7	CASSSPLGGGPSYEQYF
TRBV7-2	TRBJ2-7	CASSRDPRGEQYF
TRBV30	TRBJ2-1	CAWSVGLNEQFF
TRBV30	TRBJ1-2	CAWSGQAHYGYTF
TRBV19	TRBJ2-3	CASSFAVSTDTQYF
TRBV30	TRBJ1-1	CAWSADRTEAFF
TRBV5-1	TRBJ1-3	CASSLGTVGGNTIYF
TRBV11-3	TRBJ2-7	CASSLGQEIYEQYF
TRBV10-3	TRBJ2-5	CAISESTVAETQYF
TRBV5-4	TRBJ2-7	CASSLELSEQYF